This entry concerns a single T cell receptor beta chain. The CDR3 consists of 15 residues. Trimming left V 2 bases short and J 3 bases short, with 12 bases between. The V gene's germline CDR1 is SGHAT and CDR2 FQNNGV. These data come from a study of blood T cell repertoires in COVID-19. Profiling relied on immunoSEQ multiplex PCR, and the TCRdb table lists in-frame clones only, not all of them. Seen here are just under 60,000 clones, 85% to 90% observed once, and the top ten hold 4.8%. Sequences were obtained from peripheral blood. The chain combines TRBV11-2 with TRBJ2-3; D may be TRBD2 (6 bases). This TCR was recovered from a man aged 55 to 69 with acute or convalescent COVID-19. The CDR3 DNA reads as TGTGCCAGCAGCTTACCCCCTAGCGCTACAGATACGCAGTATTTT. This translates into CASSLPPSATDTQYF.